Described below is a single TCR beta chain sequence and its context. Before the COVID-19 pandemic, during about 2011-2019, CD4+ T cells were taken from unexposed donors. The V end was cut by 2 bases, the J end by 4 bases, with 11 bases between. The CDR3 extends over 14 amino acids. Looked up from germline, CDR1 is SGHTA and CDR2 is FQGNSA. The data stem from a study of CD4 T cells in relation to SARS-CoV-2 and coronaviruses. Sequenced by immunoSEQ multiplex PCR; TCRdb stores in-frame clones only, minus some. The data show roughly 68,000 clones, 85% to 95% seen once. J is TRBJ1-2 and V is TRBV7-2; D is ambiguous. This TCR was recovered from a human donor in good health. The sample was naive CD4+ T cells from PBMCs. The subset: naive CD4+ T cells isolated by negative enrichment. In DNA, the CDR3 is TGTGCCAGCAGCTTAAGAGGTTCGTTCTATGGCTACACCTTC. Protein sequence: CASSLRGSFYGYTF.